Listed here are 3 T cell receptor beta chains from one sample, sequenced in a study of blood T cell repertoires in COVID-19. The protocol was immunoSEQ multiplex PCR, while the TCRdb copy is restricted to in-frame clones and leaves out a portion. The table shows 350,000 to 400,000 clones, with around 89% occurring only once. Input material: PBMCs or T cells enriched from blood (not recorded which). These TCRs come from a man between 18 and 35 years old who had recovered from COVID-19.

The chain combines TRBV28 with TRBJ1-5; TRBD1 might be the D (6 bases). CDR1 and CDR2 from the germline V gene are MDHEN and SYDVKM. CDR3 length: 16 amino acids. The V gene lost 6 bases and the J gene lost 9 bases, with 24 bases spanning the gap. CDR3 in DNA: TGTGCCAGCAGGACTACCGGGACACAAGACCGTCGGCCCCAGCATTTT. Translated: CASRTTGTQDRRPQHF.

CDR3 residues: CASSRNSGGGDTQYF. The CDR3 DNA follows: TGTGCCAGCAGCCGCAATAGCGGGGGCGGAGATACGCAGTATTTT. V usage is TRBV7-9 and J usage is TRBJ2-3; 9 nucleotides agree with TRBD2. V dropped 5 bases and J dropped 5; count of bases not matched to a gene: 8. The germline V gene has CDR1 SEHNR and CDR2 FQNEAQ (reference sequence). This CDR3 is built from 15 residues.

This clone showed up just once. This rearrangement joins TRBV7-3 to TRBJ1-1, with unresolved D. With 5 bases removed from V and 3 bases from J, the gap between germline ends came to 10 bases. Germline V gene data show CDR1 as SGHTA and CDR2 as FQGTGA. The CDR3 has 13 residues. The CDR3 region is CASSLRKHTEAFF. CDR3 bases: TGTGCCAGCAGCCTCCGTAAGCACACTGAAGCTTTCTTT.